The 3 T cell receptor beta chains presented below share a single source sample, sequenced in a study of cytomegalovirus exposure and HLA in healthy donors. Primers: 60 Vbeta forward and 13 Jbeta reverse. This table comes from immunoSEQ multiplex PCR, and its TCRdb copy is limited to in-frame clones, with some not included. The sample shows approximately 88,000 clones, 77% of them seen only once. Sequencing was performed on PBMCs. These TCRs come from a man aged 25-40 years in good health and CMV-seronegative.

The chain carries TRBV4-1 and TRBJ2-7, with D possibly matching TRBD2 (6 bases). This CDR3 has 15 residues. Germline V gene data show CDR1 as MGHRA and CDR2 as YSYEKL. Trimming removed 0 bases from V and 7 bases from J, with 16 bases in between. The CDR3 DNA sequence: TGCGCCAGCAGCCAAGATAGAGGAGGGCATATGGAGCAGTACTTC. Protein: CASSQDRGGHMEQYF.

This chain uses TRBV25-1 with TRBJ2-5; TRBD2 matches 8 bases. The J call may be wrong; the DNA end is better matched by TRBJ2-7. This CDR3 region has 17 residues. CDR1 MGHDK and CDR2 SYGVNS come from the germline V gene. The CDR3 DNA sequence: TGTGCCAGCAACCCATTCCGGAAGGGCAGGGGACTAGGCGAGCAGTACTTC. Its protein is CASNPFRKGRGLGEQYF.

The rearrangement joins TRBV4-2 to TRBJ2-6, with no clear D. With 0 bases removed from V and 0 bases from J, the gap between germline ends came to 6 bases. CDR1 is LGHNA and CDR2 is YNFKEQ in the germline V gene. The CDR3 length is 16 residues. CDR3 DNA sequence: TGTGCCAGCAGCCAAGATGTCGTCTCTGGGGCCAACGTCCTGACTTTC. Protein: CASSQDVVSGANVLTF.